The 10 T cell receptor beta chains presented below share a single source sample, sequenced in a study of human T cells and chemical hapten exposure. As for time point: pre-sensitization, week 0. Treatment here: therapeutic diphenylcyclopropenone sensitization with weekly scalp DPC. Each CDR3 protein is one row after TCRdb ran MiXCR on the RACE reads. The sample comprises 200,000 to 300,000 distinct CDR3 sequences, 7% to 10% of which are singletons, and 2.3% rests with the top ten. Sequencing was performed on whole blood, taken in connection with sensitization to the hapten diphenylcyclopropenone (DPC). The source of these receptors is a woman in her forties with alopecia areata. Some clones in this sample may be carry-over from other donors' samples.

This clonotype was seen only a few times. The chain has TRBV29-1 and TRBJ2-5; no clear D. V was trimmed by 7 bases and J by 1 base, leaving 16 bases between them. The CDR3 runs to 14 residues. CDR1 and CDR2 from the germline V gene are SQVTM and ANQGSEA. CDR3 residues: CSGAPVQLQETQYF. The CDR3, as DNA: TGCAGCGGTGCCCCCGTTCAGCTCCAAGAGACCCAGTACTTC.

This clonotype was seen a few times. The CDR3 spells CATSDLLAGWEKQFF. In nucleotides, the CDR3 is TGTGCCACCAGTGATTTGCTAGCTGGGTGGGAAAAGCAGTTCTTC. V usage is TRBV24-1 and J usage is TRBJ2-1; weak D call: TRBD2 (5 bases). V lost 0 bases and J 11 bases, leaving 16 bases between the germline ends. The CDR3 length is 15 residues. Germline CDR1 is KGHDR and CDR2 is SFDVKD.

In its sample, this clonotype was seen a few times. This sequence joins TRBV6-6 and TRBJ1-5; D remains ambiguous. The CDR3 length is 11 residues. CDR1 MNHNY and CDR2 SVGAGI come from the germline V gene (reference sequence). V lost 6 bases and J lost 5, with 5 bases in between. In DNA, the CDR3 is TGTGCCAGCAGCGGGGATCAGCCCCAGCATTTT. Translating it yields CASSGDQPQHF.

V gene TRBV13 combines with J gene TRBJ2-7; D unclear. V shed 4 bases and J shed 6 bases, with 10 bases lying between them. Germline assignment: CDR1 PRHDT and CDR2 FYEKMQ (reference sequence). The CDR3 is 12 residues long. The CDR3 nucleotides are TGTGCCAGCAGCTCCGGGCCATCCGAGCAGTACTTC. Amino acid sequence: CASSSGPSEQYF.

The chain is built from TRBV11-1 and TRBJ1-1; TRBD1 is a possible D gene (5 bases). Germline CDR1 SGHAT, CDR2 FQDESV (reference sequence). The CDR3 runs to 13 residues. The germline V and J ends were trimmed by 6 bases and 1 base, with 9 bases remaining between them. In DNA form, the CDR3 reads TGTGCCAGCAGACGGGACGAGAACACTGAAGCTTTCTTT. Its translation: CASRRDENTEAFF.

The chain recombines TRBV20-1 with TRBJ2-3; D gene unclear. CDR1 and CDR2 from the germline V gene are DFQATT and SNEGSKA (reference sequence). The CDR3 runs 12 residues. Trimming pared 8 bases from V and 6 bases from J, leaving 15 bases between. The CDR3 loop reads CSPQTPEDTQYF. DNA of the CDR3: TGCAGTCCCCAGACTCCAGAGGATACGCAGTATTTT.

V is TRBV5-1 and J is TRBJ1-1; D gene ambiguous. The germline gives CDR1 SGHRS, CDR2 YFSETQ. The CDR3 is 15 residues long. V shed 0 bases and J shed 0 bases, with 9 bases lying between them. The CDR3: CASSLEFVMNTEAFF. In DNA form, the CDR3 reads TGCGCCAGCAGCTTGGAGTTCGTAATGAACACTGAAGCTTTCTTT.

This clonotype was counted a few times. The rearrangement uses TRBV21-1 and TRBJ2-1; TRBD1 reflects the table's D call only, with no check against the DNA. TRBV21-1 is labeled a pseudogene. The CDR3 runs to 19 residues. This chain's CDR3 is CASSKLDPRGEGDYNEQFF. DNA of the CDR3: TGTGCCAGCAGCAAACTTGACCCCAGGGGTGAGGGTGACTACAATGAGCAGTTCTTC.

This clonotype was detected a few times. This chain connects TRBV20-1 to TRBJ2-7; TRBD2 agrees at 8 bases. Germline V lookup: CDR1 DFQATT, CDR2 SNEGSKA (reference sequence). V trimming: 6 bases; J trimming: 0 bases; junction bases outside the gene matches: 4. The CDR3 loop spans 13 amino acids. In nucleotides, the CDR3 is TGCAGTGCCCCAAGCGGGAGCTCCTACGAGCAGTACTTC. Translating it yields CSAPSGSSYEQYF.

J is TRBJ2-5 and V is TRBV4-1; 7 bases map to TRBD2. The germline gives CDR1 MGHRA, CDR2 YSYEKL. The V and J ends lost 0 bases and 4 bases, in that order; junction bases with no gene match: 8. This CDR3 comprises 16 residues. The CDR3 DNA reads as TGCGCCAGCAGCCAAGATTTGTGGGAGGGCCCAGAGACCCAGTACTTC. It encodes CASSQDLWEGPETQYF.